This TCR beta chain originates from a study of blood T cells in healthy people across ages. Study conclusions and caveats: Diversity of TCR beta per million T cells declined in a roughly linear way with age. CMV status of donors was not determined, possibly confounding expanded clonotype changes.

Remarks on this clonotype: Its cognate antigen is unknown.

Primed by a sample-barcoded 5' primer and a J-beta primer mix, a second PCR proceeded for about 6 to 11 cycles. TCRdb reprocessed the 5' RACE reads via MiXCR and lists one record per CDR3 protein. The table includes some 1.7 million distinct CDR3 sequences, 28% detected once. This clonotype originated in a woman in her twenties or thirties in good health. The sample consisted of blood.

CDR3 sequence: CASSQEGQGEAFF. The CDR3 DNA is TGCGCCAGCAGCCAAGAAGGACAGGGAGAAGCTTTCTTT. V is TRBV4-1 and J is TRBJ1-1, with 8 nucleotides matching TRBD1. Germline CDR1 reads MGHRA; CDR2 reads YSYEKL. V shed 0 bases and J 8 bases; nucleotides not matched to a gene: 2. This CDR3 contains 13 residues.